This entry lists 5 T cell receptor beta chains sequenced from one sample in a study of T cells in placental villitis. The paper's findings and limits, for the study overall: Higher clonality was observed in villitis of unknown etiology placentae than in controls (median approximately 0.052 versus 0.0054, p=0.0025), a finding indicative of clonal expansion.

TCR-beta CDR3 regions were amplified from genomic DNA with the immunoSEQ v4 bias-controlled multiplex PCR assay, run blinded to group allocation. The clones in this table, taken by TCRdb from immuneACCESS, are in-frame only. Not every clone is retained; where verified, under half of the shortfall comes from an unresolved V gene, and the cause of the rest is unknown. This sample comprises a few thousand clones, roughly 84% of them detected only once. Jointly, the top ten make up approximately 11% of the sample. Their antigens are not known. Sequencing was performed on placental tissue containing maternal and fetal cells. The receptors were sampled from a human patient with villitis of unknown etiology; the placental T cells may come from both mother and fetus.

The chain joins TRBV11-2 to TRBJ2-1; possibly TRBD1 or TRBD2 for D (5 bases each). Germline V gene lookup returns CDR1 SGHAT and CDR2 FQNNGV. Trimming left V 0 bases short and J 8 bases short, with 14 bases between. This CDR3 contains 15 residues. This chain's CDR3 is CASSLDWGPEDEQFF. CDR3 in DNA: TGTGCCAGCAGCTTAGATTGGGGACCGGAGGATGAGCAGTTCTTC.

J is TRBJ2-1 and V is TRBV28; TRBD2 matches at 12 bases. Germline V CDR1 and CDR2: MDHEN, SYDVKM. The CDR3 is 16 amino acids. V trimming: 7 bases; J trimming: 6 bases; junction bases outside the gene matches: 10. The CDR3 coding sequence is TGTGCCAGCAACCCGCTAGCGGGAGGGCCGATCAATGAGCAGTTCTTC. This codes for CASNPLAGGPINEQFF.

J is TRBJ2-7 and V is TRBV4-1; no clear D gene. The CDR3 covers 11 residues. The germline CDR1 and CDR2 sequences are MGHRA and YSYEKL. Trimming took off 4 bases at V and 4 bases at J, with 5 bases between the two ends. The CDR3 region has the DNA TGCGCCAGCAGCCCGAAGTACGAGCAGTACTTC. Translation: CASSPKYEQYF.

The J gene is TRBJ1-1, the V gene TRBV5-1; possibly TRBD1 for D (5 bases). Germline assignment: CDR1 SGHRS and CDR2 YFSETQ. Between the trimmed V and J ends, which lost 1 base and 4 bases, there was a span of 14 bases. This CDR3 has 15 amino acids. Here the CDR3 DNA reads TGCGCCAGCAGCTTGTATGACTTTAGGGGCACTGAAGCTTTCTTT. Translation: CASSLYDFRGTEAFF.

V usage is TRBV30 and J usage is TRBJ2-7, with 8 bases aligning to TRBD1. The CDR3 has 14 amino acids. Trimming removed 2 bases from V and 3 bases from J; junction bases left unmatched: 6. Germline values: CDR1 GTSNPN, CDR2 SVGIG (reference sequence). CDR3 sequence: CAWSRETGVYEQYF. In DNA, the CDR3 is TGTGCCTGGAGTAGGGAGACAGGGGTCTACGAGCAGTACTTC.